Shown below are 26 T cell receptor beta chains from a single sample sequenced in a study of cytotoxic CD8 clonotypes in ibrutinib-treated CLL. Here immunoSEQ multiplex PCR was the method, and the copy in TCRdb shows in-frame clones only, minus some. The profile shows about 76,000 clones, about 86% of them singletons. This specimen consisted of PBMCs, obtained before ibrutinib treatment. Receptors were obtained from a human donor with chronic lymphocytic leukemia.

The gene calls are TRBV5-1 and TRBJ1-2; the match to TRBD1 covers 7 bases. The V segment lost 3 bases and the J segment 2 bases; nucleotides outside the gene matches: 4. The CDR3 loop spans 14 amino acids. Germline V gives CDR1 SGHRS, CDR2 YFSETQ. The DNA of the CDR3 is TGCGCCAGCAGCTCCGGACAGGACAACTATGGCTACACCTTC. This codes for CASSSGQDNYGYTF.

CDR3 residues: CASSRSFPLAGGNEQFF. The CDR3 nucleotides are TGTGCCAGCAGCCGATCCTTTCCCCTAGCGGGAGGCAATGAGCAGTTCTTC. The V and J genes are TRBV14 and TRBJ2-1; 11 nucleotides agree with TRBD2. There are 17 residues in the CDR3. Trimming at V came to 4 bases and at J to 6 bases, leaving 11 bases not matched to a gene. Germline V lookup: CDR1 SGHDN, CDR2 FVKESK.

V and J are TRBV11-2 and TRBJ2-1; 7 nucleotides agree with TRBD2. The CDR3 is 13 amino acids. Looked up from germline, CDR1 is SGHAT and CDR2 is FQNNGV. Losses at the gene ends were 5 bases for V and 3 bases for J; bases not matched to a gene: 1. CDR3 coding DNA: TGTGCCAGCAGCCTAGCGGTCTACAATGAGCAGTTCTTC. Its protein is CASSLAVYNEQFF.

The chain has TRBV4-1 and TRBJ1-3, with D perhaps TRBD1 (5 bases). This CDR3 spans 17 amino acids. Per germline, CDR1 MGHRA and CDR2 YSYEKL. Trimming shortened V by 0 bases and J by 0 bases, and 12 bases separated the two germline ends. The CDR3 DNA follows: TGCGCCAGCAGCCAAGAGGAGGGGTTGCGCTCTGGAAACACCATATATTTT. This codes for CASSQEEGLRSGNTIYF.

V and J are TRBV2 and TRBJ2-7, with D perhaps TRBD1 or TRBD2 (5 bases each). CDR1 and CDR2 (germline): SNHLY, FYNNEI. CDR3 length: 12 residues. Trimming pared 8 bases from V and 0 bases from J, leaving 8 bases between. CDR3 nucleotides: TGTGCCAGCCGTGGGGGCTCCTACGAGCAGTACTTC. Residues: CASRGGSYEQYF.

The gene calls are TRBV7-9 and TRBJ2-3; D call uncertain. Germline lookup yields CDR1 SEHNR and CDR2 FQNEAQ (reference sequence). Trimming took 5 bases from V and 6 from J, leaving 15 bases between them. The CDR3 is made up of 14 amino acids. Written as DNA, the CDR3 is TGTGCCAGCAGCCCCGAAGGCGAGATGGATACGCAGTATTTT. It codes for CASSPEGEMDTQYF.

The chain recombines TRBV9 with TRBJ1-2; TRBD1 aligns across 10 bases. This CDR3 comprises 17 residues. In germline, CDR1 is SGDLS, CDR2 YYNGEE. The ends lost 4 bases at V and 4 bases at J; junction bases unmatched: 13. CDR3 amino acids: CASSLSGTGDFFYGYTF. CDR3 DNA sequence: TGTGCCAGCAGCTTGTCCGGGACAGGGGATTTTTTCTATGGCTACACCTTC.

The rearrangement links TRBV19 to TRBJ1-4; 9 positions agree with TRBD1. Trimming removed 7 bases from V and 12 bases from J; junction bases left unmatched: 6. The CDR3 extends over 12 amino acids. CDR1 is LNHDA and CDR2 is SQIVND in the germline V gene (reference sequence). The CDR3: CASTGQGSELFF. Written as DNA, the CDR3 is TGTGCCAGTACTGGACAGGGGTCCGAACTGTTTTTT.

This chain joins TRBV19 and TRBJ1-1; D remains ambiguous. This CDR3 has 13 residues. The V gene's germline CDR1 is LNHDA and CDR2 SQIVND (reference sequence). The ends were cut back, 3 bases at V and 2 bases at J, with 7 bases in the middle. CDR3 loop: CASSMGRNTEAFF. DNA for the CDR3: TGTGCCAGTAGTATGGGCAGAAACACTGAAGCTTTCTTT. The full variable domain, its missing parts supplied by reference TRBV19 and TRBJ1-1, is DGGITQSPKYLFRKEGQNVTLSCEQNLNHDAMYWYRQDPGQGLRLIYYSQIVNDFQKGDIAEGYSVSREKKESFPLTVTSAQKNPTAFYLCASSMGRNTEAFFGQGTRLTVV.

The CDR3 nucleotides read TGTGCCAGCAGTAGGACTAGCGGATATACCTACGAGCAGTACTTC. It translates to CASSRTSGYTYEQYF. The chain has TRBV28 and TRBJ2-7; TRBD2 matches 10 bases. The V and J ends lost 5 bases and 2 bases, in that order; junction bases with no gene match: 6. The CDR3 extends over 15 amino acids. CDR1 is MDHEN, CDR2 SYDVKM, per germline.

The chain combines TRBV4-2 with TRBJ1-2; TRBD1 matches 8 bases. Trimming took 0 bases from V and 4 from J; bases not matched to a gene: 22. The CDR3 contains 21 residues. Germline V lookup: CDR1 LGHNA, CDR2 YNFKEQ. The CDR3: CASSQDEGQVAEYFFPYGYTF. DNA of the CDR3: TGTGCCAGCAGCCAAGATGAGGGACAGGTGGCCGAGTACTTTTTTCCCTATGGCTACACCTTC.

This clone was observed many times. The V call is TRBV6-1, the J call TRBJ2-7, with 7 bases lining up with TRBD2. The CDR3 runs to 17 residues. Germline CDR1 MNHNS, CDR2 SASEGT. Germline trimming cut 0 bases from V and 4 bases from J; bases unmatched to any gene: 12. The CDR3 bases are TGTGCCAGCAGTGAAGCCACGAGCGGGGTGCGGAGATACGAGCAGTACTTC. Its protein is CASSEATSGVRRYEQYF.

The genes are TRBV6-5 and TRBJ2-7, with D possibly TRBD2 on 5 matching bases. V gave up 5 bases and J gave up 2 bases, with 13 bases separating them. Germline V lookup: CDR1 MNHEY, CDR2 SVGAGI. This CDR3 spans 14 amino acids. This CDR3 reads CASSRGLDTYEQYF. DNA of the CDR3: TGTGCCAGCAGTAGAGGGCTCGATACCTACGAGCAGTACTTC.

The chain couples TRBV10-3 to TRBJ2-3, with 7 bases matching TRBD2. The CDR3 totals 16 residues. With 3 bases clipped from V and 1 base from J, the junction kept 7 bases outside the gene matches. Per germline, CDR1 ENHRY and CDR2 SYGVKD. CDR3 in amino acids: CAISDRGGGGTDTQYF. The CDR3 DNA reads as TGTGCCATCAGTGACAGAGGCGGGGGTGGCACAGATACGCAGTATTTT.

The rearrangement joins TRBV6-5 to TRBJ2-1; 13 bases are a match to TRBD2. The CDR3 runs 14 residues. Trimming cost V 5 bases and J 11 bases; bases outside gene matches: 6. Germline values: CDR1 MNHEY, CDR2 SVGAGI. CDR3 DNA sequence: TGTGCCAGCAGTGGAACCGGGACTAGCGGGAAGCAGTTCTTC. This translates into CASSGTGTSGKQFF.

Here the CDR3 DNA reads TGTGCCTGGAGTGGAGCTTCGCCCTACAATGAGCAGTTCTTC. This translates into CAWSGASPYNEQFF. The chain links TRBV30 to TRBJ2-1; D uncertain. The CDR3 is 14 amino acids. The germline V gene encodes CDR1 GTSNPN and CDR2 SVGIG (reference sequence). Trimming removed 1 base from V and 2 bases from J, with 9 bases in between.

The CDR3 DNA is TGTGCCAGCAGCCAAGATCCACAGGGCGAGCAGTACTTC. It specifies CASSQDPQGEQYF. The genes are TRBV4-2 and TRBJ2-7, with D maybe TRBD1 (6 bases). Trimming took 0 bases from V and 6 from J, leaving 9 bases between them. This CDR3 has 13 residues. From germline, CDR1 is LGHNA and CDR2 YNFKEQ.

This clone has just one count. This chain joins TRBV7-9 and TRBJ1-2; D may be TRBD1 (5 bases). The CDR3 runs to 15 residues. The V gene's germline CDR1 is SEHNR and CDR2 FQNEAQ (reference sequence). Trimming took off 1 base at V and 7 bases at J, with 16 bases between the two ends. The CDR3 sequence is CASSLDGSGSGGYTF. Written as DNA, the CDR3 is TGTGCCAGCAGCTTAGATGGGTCAGGGTCCGGTGGCTACACCTTC.

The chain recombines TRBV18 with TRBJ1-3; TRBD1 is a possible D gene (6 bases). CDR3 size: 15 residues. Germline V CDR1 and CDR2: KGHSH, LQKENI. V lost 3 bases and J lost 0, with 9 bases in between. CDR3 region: CASSPYRDSGNTIYF. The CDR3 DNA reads TGTGCCAGCTCACCGTACAGGGACTCTGGAAACACCATATATTTT.

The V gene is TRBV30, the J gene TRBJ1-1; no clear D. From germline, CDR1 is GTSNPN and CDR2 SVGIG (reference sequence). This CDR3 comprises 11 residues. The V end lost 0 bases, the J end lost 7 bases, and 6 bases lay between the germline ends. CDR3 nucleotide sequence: TGTGCCTGGAGTGTACGGCTTGAAGCTTTCTTT. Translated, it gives CAWSVRLEAFF.

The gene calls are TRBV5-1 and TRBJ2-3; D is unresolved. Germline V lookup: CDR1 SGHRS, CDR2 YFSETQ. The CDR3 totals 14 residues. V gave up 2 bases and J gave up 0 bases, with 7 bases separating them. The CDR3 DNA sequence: TGCGCCAGCAGCTTTTATTCTAGCACAGATACGCAGTATTTT. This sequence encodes CASSFYSSTDTQYF.

CDR3 sequence: CASSLDPGYEQYF. CDR3 nucleotides: TGTGCCAGCAGCTTAGATCCGGGGTACGAGCAGTACTTC. V is TRBV7-3 and J is TRBJ2-7, with D tentatively TRBD2 (5 bases). This CDR3 is 13 amino acids long. With 2 bases removed from V and 4 bases from J, the gap between germline ends came to 9 bases. Germline V lookup: CDR1 SGHTA, CDR2 FQGTGA. The variable domain in full, completed from reference TRBV7-3 and TRBJ2-7, reads GAGVSQTPSNKVTEKGKYVELRCDPISGHTALYWYRQSLGQGPEFLIYFQGTGAADDSGLPNDRFFAVRPEGSVSTLKIQRTERGDSAVYLCASSLDPGYEQYFGPGTRLTVT.

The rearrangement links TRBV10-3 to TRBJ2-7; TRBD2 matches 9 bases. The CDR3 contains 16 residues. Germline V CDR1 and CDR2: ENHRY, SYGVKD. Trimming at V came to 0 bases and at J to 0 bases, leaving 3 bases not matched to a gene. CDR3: CAISESASGTSYEQYF. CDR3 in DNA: TGTGCCATCAGTGAGTCGGCTAGCGGGACCTCCTACGAGCAGTACTTC.

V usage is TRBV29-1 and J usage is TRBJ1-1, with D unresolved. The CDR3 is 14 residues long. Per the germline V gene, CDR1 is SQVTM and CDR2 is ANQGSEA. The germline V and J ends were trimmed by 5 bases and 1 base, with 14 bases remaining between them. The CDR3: CSVYTPPGNTEAFF. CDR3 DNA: TGCAGCGTTTATACCCCCCCAGGGAACACTGAAGCTTTCTTT.

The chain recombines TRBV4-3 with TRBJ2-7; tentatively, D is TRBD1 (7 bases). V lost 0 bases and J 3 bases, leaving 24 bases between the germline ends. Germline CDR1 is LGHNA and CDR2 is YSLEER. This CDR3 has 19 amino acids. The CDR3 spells CASSQDGGTATTLHYEQYF. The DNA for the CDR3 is TGCGCCAGCAGCCAAGATGGGGGGACAGCGACGACCCTACACTACGAGCAGTACTTC.

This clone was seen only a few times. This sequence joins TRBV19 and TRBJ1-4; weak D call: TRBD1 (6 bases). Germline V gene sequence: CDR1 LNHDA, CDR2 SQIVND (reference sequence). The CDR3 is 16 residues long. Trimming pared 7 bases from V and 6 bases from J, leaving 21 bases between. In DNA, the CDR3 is TGTGCCAGTAACCCCAGGGGCTTTACGGGGGATGAAAAACTGTTTTTT. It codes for CASNPRGFTGDEKLFF.